A selection of T cell receptor beta chains follows, all from one sample in a study of monozygotic twins with inflammatory bowel disease. TCRdb reprocessed the 5' RACE reads and stores each CDR3 protein as one record, lacking DNA. The sample holds about 350,000 distinct CDR3 sequences. Specimen: blood. The receptor set was obtained from a human donor with ulcerative colitis or Crohn's disease, or a healthy co-twin of an affected twin (not recorded which). The CDR3 runs from the conserved cysteine through the conserved F or W. Fields, in order: J gene, V gene, CDR3 protein.

J gene: TRBJ2-7
V gene: TRBV20-1
CDR3 protein: CSGLRVYSHYEQYF

J gene: TRBJ1-1
V gene: TRBV27
CDR3 protein: CASSSLTLNTEAFF

J gene: TRBJ1-6
V gene: TRBV12-3/TRBV12-4
CDR3 protein: CASSLPSIVNSPLHF

J gene: TRBJ2-2
V gene: TRBV5-1
CDR3 protein: CASGLFPGDTGELFF

J gene: TRBJ1-2
V gene: TRBV28
CDR3 protein: CASSRLGTGGNYGYTF

J gene: TRBJ1-2
V gene: TRBV11-2
CDR3 protein: CASSLERVSGYTF

J gene: TRBJ1-4
V gene: TRBV12-3/TRBV12-4
CDR3 protein: CASLERGREKLFF

J gene: TRBJ1-6
V gene: TRBV11-2
CDR3 protein: CASSFSQGGNSPLHF

J gene: TRBJ2-1
V gene: TRBV5-6
CDR3 protein: CASSLRGQGARGEQFF

J gene: TRBJ1-4
V gene: TRBV18
CDR3 protein: CASSPGSGENEKLFF

J gene: TRBJ2-2
V gene: TRBV5-8
CDR3 protein: CASSLLSGARIGELFF